This T cell receptor (beta chain) originates from a study of cytomegalovirus exposure and HLA in healthy donors (dated by TCRdb to about 2017). In the study overall: In an earlier analysis of about 560 of the donors, around 290 Gb of sequence data and 90 million to 120 million unique TCR beta sequences from about 179 million T cells were reported. Around 330 gigabases of sequencing data and around 85 million unique TCR sequences made up an early release that covered some 640 HLA-typed donors. Of the roughly 400 genotyped donors, 81% were placed in the genetic ancestry cluster associated with self-reported Caucasian donors. The study aimed to test whether signatures of past pathogen exposure could be identified by cataloging public T cell receptors. The T cell repertoires of under 700 subjects were profiled by immunosequencing and related to cytomegalovirus serostatus. In addition to the first cohort of 650 to 750 subjects, a separate validation cohort of around 110 different subjects was used. The study combined high-throughput TCR immunosequencing, statistical association of individual TCRs with disease status, and machine learning to predict cytomegalovirus infection status. In a later analysis, previously published TCR beta repertoires from 600 to 850 donors were re-analyzed and high-resolution HLA genotyping was added so that TCR occurrence patterns could be studied. In the later analysis, no new phenotypic data were used to find candidate immune exposures; instead, reliance was placed on TCR beta sequences and their occurrence across donors. In an earlier analysis of 587 of the donors, high-throughput TCR beta sequencing was used to judge whether each TCR beta V gene segment behaved as functional or pseudogenic. Alongside the repertoire data, information on donor age, sex, ethnicity and CMV serostatus was compiled. Genome-wide SNP genotypes for about three fifths of the 666 donors were used in a later genetic analysis, which treated that subset as a discovery cohort. All discovery cohort repertoires had been generated using a single sequencing platform. HLA typing included class I and class II loci at four-digit resolution. Typing coverage differed by locus: A, B, C, DRB1 and DQB1 were typed in roughly 629-630 donors, DQA1 in around 500, DPA1 in 600 to 610, and DPB1 in roughly 470. About five DR-DQ haplotypes were treated as single units for association and clustering because of strong linkage in the cohort. On average, around 240,000 unique TCR beta nucleotide sequences were sequenced per donor among fewer than 500 genotyped donors of the cohort, with around 19% of those sequences being non-productive. Results and caveats for the whole study, not just this receptor: The classifier was reported to diagnose cytomegalovirus status with high specificity and sensitivity in both the original and validation cohorts. In a later genetic analysis, a missense DCLRE1C variant was associated with V-gene and J-gene trimming of TCR beta chains, and the association was replicated in an independent cohort. It was suggested by the authors that the approach could potentially be generalized to other disease states and immunological phenotypes. Because HLA typing was missing for some donors at each locus, association tests included only the typed subset. In this cohort, only TCR beta chains were sequenced, and detectable features were limited by the absence of alpha or paired-chain data. According to a later genetic analysis, donors in an Asian-associated ancestry cluster had fewer N-insertions in productive TCRs than the roughly 660-donor mean. In vitro tests confirmed that a few of the cytomegalovirus-associated TCR beta chains recognize cytomegalovirus antigens. Several of the top co-occurrence clusters appeared to be linked to parvovirus B19, influenza, CMV and Epstein-Barr virus, according to a later analysis. A group of highly shared sequence variants was considered likely to be a technical artifact of the sequencing pipeline. The study listed 170 or so TCR beta chains as associated with cytomegalovirus. Sequencing depth was assumed to be roughly uniform across donors in the presence/absence analyses, though that assumption may not hold. In a later analysis, TCR association rates were found to vary across HLA loci, with the most associated TCRs seen for DRB1 alleles and the fewest for HLA-C alleles. A further reported finding was that TCR beta sequences accurately predicted the HLA-A and HLA-B alleles for most subjects in the first cohort. Linkage disequilibrium might explain the correlated functional status among segregating V segments, but an unknown experimental factor could not be ruled out. CMV serostatus was the only immune exposure information available for the cohort. While some public TCRs were present in many individuals, most TCR sequences turned up only very rarely across donors. In a later analysis, 15,000 to 20,000 TCR beta sequences were associated with specific HLA alleles at a false discovery rate of 0.05. The earlier analysis of approximately 540 of the donors excluded over 15 rarely observed V segments, including chromosome 9 orphons, because counts were too low. Most CMV-associated TCR beta chains appeared to be HLA-restricted in a later analysis, and the HLA associations seemed to be driven largely by CMV exposure. In an earlier analysis of around 600 of the donors, most TCR beta V segments were observed in productive rearrangements about 90% or about 30% of the time, broadly matching IMGT annotations. Some IMGT-functional V segments, including TRBV6-2 and TRBV6-3, could not be told apart with the 87-base-pair reads, so those segments were excluded. A later analysis found that HLA-associated TCR beta chains were more clonally expanded and had lower generation probabilities than equally common non-associated chains. When HLA alleles, especially DR and DQ, strongly co-occurred, attributing TCR associations to individual alleles was difficult.

The CDR3 covers 12 residues, taking in both the cysteine and the phenylalanine. The entry retains the CDR3 DNA only, 36 bases that are in frame from base 1. In the germline V gene, CDR1 corresponds to ENHRY and CDR2 to SYGVKD. Trimming takes 7 bases from V and 3 bases from J, and the germline ends sit 9 bases apart. The cohort comprised fewer than 750 healthy bone marrow donors. At the time of sampling, all cohort members were nominally healthy, though unrecorded immune exposures were likely present. The donor tested CMV seropositive, placing the donor among the roughly 270 seropositive members of the cohort. A peripheral blood sample was provided by each donor, and peripheral blood mononuclear cells were used for TCR beta sequencing. Genomic DNA extraction from the blood cell samples was performed with the Qiagen DNeasy Blood Extraction Kit. To prepare the library, the immunoSEQ multiplex PCR assay was applied. A mixture of 60 forward primers for TCR Vbeta segments and 13 reverse primers for TCR Jbeta segments was used in the multiplex PCR. A multiplex PCR assay on genomic DNA amplified the CDR3 region of rearranged TCR beta genes. The Illumina HiSeq System was used to sequence the amplified TCR beta libraries as 87-base-pair reads. The authors processed their data as follows. A later analysis counted about 80 million unique TCR beta chains across the 650 to 700 repertoires, and 9.5 million to 11 million of these chains were shared by at least two donors. A nearest-neighbor algorithm error-corrected the raw reads and collapsed the reads into unique sequences, merging closely related sequences to remove PCR and sequencing errors. Alignment of CDR3 sequences to IMGT reference sequences was used to assign V, D and J gene segments. For a sequence to be retained, a match of at least six nucleotides was required to both a V gene segment and a J gene segment. Rearrangements were called productive when the CDR3 lacked stop codons and stayed in frame with V and J; all others were non-productive. Following IMGT convention, CDR3 was defined as the stretch from the second conserved V-encoded cysteine up to the conserved J-encoded phenylalanine. In an earlier analysis of 550 to 650 of the donors, sequences lacking an unambiguous match to a single V gene segment were excluded. In an earlier analysis of around 600 of the donors, V segments were called functional above 56.7% productive rearrangements and were called segregating when the between-donor standard deviation exceeded 5%. A statistical classification framework was built for diagnosing cytomegalovirus status from the catalog of TCR beta chain sequences. V and J gene assignment, in a later analysis, came from comparing TCR nucleotide sequences with IMGT/GENE-DB human TR gene sequences. Using the TCRdist pipeline, a later analysis assigned CDR3 sequences along with most-parsimonious VDJ recombination scenarios. A later analysis defined each TCR beta chain by its CDR3 amino acid sequence plus V-gene family, and excluded reads lacking a unique V-gene family. As a way to deal with suspected cross-contamination and a sequencing artifact, a later analysis dropped 592 nucleotide sequences that were highly shared and had low generation probability. For each public chain, a later analysis derived a clonal expansion index from normalized ranks of inferred template counts within each repertoire. Generation probabilities in a later analysis came from a VDJ recombination model fitted to out-of-frame rearrangements, and those results were checked against IGoR. In a later analysis, TCR-TCR, TCR-HLA and TCR-CMV co-occurrence was scored with hypergeometric tests, and a repertoire-size bias correction was applied to TCR pairs. A later analysis estimated false discovery rates by permuting HLA or CMV assignments 20 times. In a later analysis, co-occurring TCRs were grouped with DBSCAN, and TCRdist sequence similarity was added when clustering was performed within HLA-allele-positive subsets. For co-occurrence clustering, repertoires with fewer than 30,000 or more than 120,000 public chains were excluded, along with five repertoires with anomalous nucleotide sharing. Drawn from immuneACCESS, this table holds only the in-frame rearrangements with V and J called that TCRdb kept. Clones are partly lost; checked studies trace under half to an unresolved V gene and leave the rest unexplained. Clonal size and the V and J genes are those of that table, whereas D and trimming came from the DNA. In this sample the table shows 90,000 to 150,000 clones, 55% to 65% of which occur a single time. The top ten constitute more than 8% of the sample.

About this clone: Its target antigen remains unknown. There are no base qualities to consult, and no much larger clone falls within one base.

The V and J genes are TRBV10-3 and TRBJ1-2, with the D gene not confidently named. Sequenced: PBMCs. The sequence came from a middle-aged man in good health and CMV-seropositive. The CDR3 region: CAINSVYYGYTF. The DNA reads TGTGCCATCAACAGTGTCTACTATGGCTACACCTTC.